A selection of T cell receptor beta chains follows, all from one sample in a study of blood T cell repertoires in COVID-19. The data were produced by immunoSEQ multiplex PCR, yet TCRdb's version contains in-frame clones alone and is incomplete. The profile shows under 250,000 clones, 83% of them singletons. Sequenced input: PBMCs or T cells enriched from blood (not recorded which). The source is a woman between 40 and 50 years old who had been exposed to COVID-19. Both conserved end residues are part of each CDR3. Each record gives: clone size, D gene, V gene, J gene, CDR3 DNA, CDR3 protein. A D gene is named only where the DNA matches it firmly. For some rows the clone size is stated as once, few or many, or as a class when expanded; others skip it.

-	-	TRBV6-5	TRBJ1-2	TGTGCCAACTACCAGACGGCGCCAAACTATGGCTACACCTTC	CANYQTAPNYGYTF
-	TRBD1	TRBV19	TRBJ2-4	TGTGCCAGTAACGAACAGGGGACAGCCAAAAACATTCAGTACTTC	CASNEQGTAKNIQYF
-	TRBD1	TRBV11-1	TRBJ2-2	TGTGCCAGCAGCTTACCCGGGACAGGGGTGGTCGGGGAGCTGTTTTTT	CASSLPGTGVVGELFF
-	-	TRBV7-8	TRBJ2-6	TGTGCCAGCAGCTCCAGGGGAGCTGGGGCCAACGTCCTGACTTTC	CASSSRGAGANVLTF
-	TRBD1	TRBV18	TRBJ1-1	TGTGCCAGCTCACCGGTAGGGGGCTCGTACACTGAAGCTTTCTTT	CASSPVGGSYTEAFF
-	-	TRBV5-1	TRBJ1-2	TGCGCCAGCAGCTTGGGTATCACAGGGAGCTATGGCTACACCTTC	CASSLGITGSYGYTF
-	TRBD1	TRBV2	TRBJ1-1	TGTGCCAGCAGCCGACAGGGCCTGGGGAACACTGAAGCTTTCTTT	CASSRQGLGNTEAFF
-	-	TRBV28	TRBJ1-1	TGTGCCAGCAGTTTAGTGAGGGGGGGGAACACTGAAGCTTTCTTT	CASSLVRGGNTEAFF
-	TRBD1	TRBV27	TRBJ1-2	TGTGCCAGCAGATTGGGACAGAACTATGGCTACACCTTC	CASRLGQNYGYTF
-	-	TRBV3-1/TRBV3-2	TRBJ2-1	TGTGCCTCTGGTCGGGGCAATGAGCAGTTCTTC	CASGRGNEQFF
-	-	TRBV6-2/TRBV6-3	TRBJ1-4	TGTGCCAGCAGTTACTCTAACCGGAGGGAAAAACTGTTTTTT	CASSYSNRREKLFF
-	-	TRBV3-1/TRBV3-2	TRBJ2-3	TGTGCCAGCAGCCAAAGGGGATCAGATACGCAGTATTTT	CASSQRGSDTQYF
-	-	TRBV7-9	TRBJ2-2	TGTGCCAGCAGCTCCGGGACACAGAACACCGGGGAGCTGTTTTTT	CASSSGTQNTGELFF
few	-	TRBV20-1	TRBJ2-1	TGCAGTGCTAGGGCAAATGAGCAGTTCTTC	CSARANEQFF
-	-	TRBV5-6	TRBJ1-2	TGTGCCAGCAGCTTGGACAGGGCGCACTCCTTC	CASSLDRAHSF
once	-	TRBV28	TRBJ1-1	TGTGCCAGCAGTTTCATGTCAACGGGGAACACTGAAGCTTTCTTT	CASSFMSTGNTEAFF
-	-	TRBV11-2	TRBJ2-1	TGTGCCAGCAGCCGTCTCGCGGGTTTCGATGAGCAGTTCTTC	CASSRLAGFDEQFF
-	TRBD1	TRBV28	TRBJ2-7	TGTGCCAGCAGTCCCCCGGACAGGGCCGACGAGCAGTACTTC	CASSPPDRADEQYF
-	TRBD1	TRBV7-6	TRBJ2-1	TGTGCCAGCAGCCCAAGACTAAGGACAGGGGGGGATGAGCAGTTCTTC	CASSPRLRTGGDEQFF
-	TRBD1	TRBV6-5	TRBJ1-2	TGTGCCAGCAGACCGGGACAGGGGGGTCACTATGGCTACACCTTC	CASRPGQGGHYGYTF
-	-	TRBV5-4	TRBJ1-3	TGTGCCAGCAGCTTGGCCCCCTACTCTGGAAACACCATATATTTT	CASSLAPYSGNTIYF
many	TRBD1	TRBV7-2	TRBJ1-2	TGTGCCAGCAGCTCCCCGGGACAGCTTAACTATGGCTACACCTTC	CASSSPGQLNYGYTF
-	-	TRBV7-9	TRBJ1-2	TGTGCCAGCAGCTTTGGGGGCTCGGACTATGGCTACACCTTC	CASSFGGSDYGYTF
-	-	TRBV19	TRBJ1-5	TGTGCCAGTAGTATAGCCACAGACTATAGCAATCAGCCCCAGCATTTT	CASSIATDYSNQPQHF
once	TRBD1	TRBV3-1/TRBV3-2	TRBJ2-7	TGTGCCAGCAGCAAGGCACAGGGGAGCTCCTACGAGCAGTACTTC	CASSKAQGSSYEQYF
-	TRBD1	TRBV19	TRBJ1-6	TGTGCCAGTAGTGTCCAGGGGGTACGGAATTCACCCCTCCACTTT	CASSVQGVRNSPLHF
many	-	TRBV19	TRBJ1-5	TGTGCCAGTAGTATGGTCGGCAGGGCAGTGAATCAGCCCCAGCATTTT	CASSMVGRAVNQPQHF